These 20 T cell receptor beta chains came from one sample sequenced in a study of cytomegalovirus exposure and HLA in healthy donors. Use of 60 Vbeta and 13 Jbeta primers characterized the PCR. The data were produced by immunoSEQ multiplex PCR, yet TCRdb's version contains in-frame clones alone and is incomplete. The sample shows about 160,000 clones, around four fifths of them seen only once. Specimen: PBMCs. Receptors were obtained from a man between 18 and 29 years old in good health and CMV-seronegative.

This chain connects TRBV15 to TRBJ2-2; no firm D call. The germline V gene encodes CDR1 LNHNV and CDR2 YYDKDF (reference sequence). This CDR3 spans 17 amino acids. Trimming pared 0 bases from V and 4 bases from J, leaving 15 bases between. This CDR3 reads CATSRESGRGATGELFF. The CDR3 region has the DNA TGTGCCACCAGCAGAGAGAGTGGTCGCGGCGCCACCGGGGAGCTGTTTTTT.

This clone came up a few times. The rearrangement links TRBV7-6 to TRBJ1-4, with TRBD1 matching 8 bases. CDR1 is SGHVS and CDR2 is FNYEAQ in the germline V gene. The CDR3 consists of 14 residues. J was trimmed by 5 bases and V by 3 bases; bases with no gene match: 2. This CDR3 is CASSLGQENEKLFF. The DNA for the CDR3 is TGTGCCAGCAGCTTGGGACAGGAGAATGAAAAACTGTTTTTT.

The chain uses TRBV29-1 and TRBJ2-7, with 7 bases that match TRBD1. There are 12 residues in the CDR3. With 4 bases clipped from V and 7 bases from J, the junction kept 7 bases outside the gene matches. The germline V gene encodes CDR1 SQVTM and CDR2 ANQGSEA. The DNA for the CDR3 is TGCAGCGTTGCTACAGGGGTATGGGAGCAGTACTTC. Amino acids: CSVATGVWEQYF.

This chain connects TRBV10-1 to TRBJ2-6; D is possibly TRBD2 (5 bases). The V gene lost 6 bases and the J gene lost 2 bases, with 17 bases spanning the gap. CDR1 and CDR2 from the germline V gene are WNHNN and SYGVQD (reference sequence). This CDR3 spans 17 amino acids. The CDR3 DNA reads TGCGCCAGCAGCCAACTCTGGAGGTCCGCTGGGGCCAACGTCCTGACTTTC. Translated: CASSQLWRSAGANVLTF.

This clone has only one observation. The chain is built from TRBV5-1 and TRBJ2-3; 7 bases map to TRBD1. There are 14 residues in the CDR3. V trimming: 4 bases; J trimming: 2 bases; junction bases outside the gene matches: 4. In germline, CDR1 is SGHRS, CDR2 YFSETQ. The CDR3 loop reads CASSEGAFTDTQYF. As DNA, the CDR3 is TGCGCCAGCAGCGAGGGGGCCTTCACAGATACGCAGTATTTT.

The rearrangement joins TRBV19 to TRBJ1-5, with D unclear. The CDR3 length is 15 residues. Per the germline V gene, CDR1 is LNHDA and CDR2 is SQIVND (reference sequence). V gave up 8 bases and J gave up 7 bases, with 21 bases separating them. The chain's CDR3 is CASVPDYSGGQPQHF. The DNA of the CDR3 is TGTGCCAGTGTCCCGGACTACTCAGGAGGACAGCCCCAGCATTTT.

J is TRBJ2-7 and V is TRBV29-1; a weak D match, TRBD2 (5 bases). Germline V lookup: CDR1 SQVTM, CDR2 ANQGSEA. The CDR3 covers 10 residues. The CDR3: CTPAVREQYF. Written as DNA, the CDR3 is TGCACCCCAGCGGTCAGAGAGCAGTACTTC.

This chain joins TRBV12-5 and TRBJ1-5, with TRBD1 identical over 7 bases. The junction had 3 bases not matched to a gene; V was cut back by 1 base and J by 3 bases. Germline V gene data show CDR1 as LGHNT and CDR2 as FRNRAP. This CDR3 contains 15 residues. CDR3 DNA sequence: TGTGCTAGTGGTTTGGAACAGGGGTACAATCAGCCCCAGCATTTT. Protein: CASGLEQGYNQPQHF.

The chain combines TRBV7-6 with TRBJ2-2, with 13 bases fitting TRBD2. Losses at the gene ends were 5 bases for V and 2 bases for J; bases not matched to a gene: 11. Per the germline V gene, CDR1 is SGHVS and CDR2 is FNYEAQ. The CDR3 spans 19 residues. For the CDR3, the DNA is TGTGCCAGCAGCCCTCCAGCCGGGACTAGCGGGGTTAACACCGGGGAGCTGTTTTTT. It yields the protein CASSPPAGTSGVNTGELFF.

This clone was seen a handful of times. The chain uses TRBV7-9 and TRBJ2-1, with 9 positions matching TRBD2. This CDR3 is built from 15 residues. The germline CDR1 and CDR2 sequences are SEHNR and FQNEAQ (reference sequence). With V trimmed by 5 bases and J by 8 bases, 10 bases remained unmatched. CDR3 DNA: TGTGCCAGCAGCCCAAGGGGACTAGCTATCGATGAGCAGTTCTTC. Protein: CASSPRGLAIDEQFF.

The chain links TRBV6-5 to TRBJ2-1, with TRBD1 matching over 7 bases. V lost 8 bases to trimming and J lost 8 bases; unmatched junction nucleotides: 6. The CDR3 has 12 amino acids. Germline CDR1 is MNHEY and CDR2 is SVGAGI. Here the CDR3 DNA reads TGTGCCAGCGGAAGACAGGGCTATGAGCAGTTCTTC. Its translation: CASGRQGYEQFF.

The DNA of the CDR3 is TGTGCCAGCAGCGCGGGGGTAAACACCGGGGAGCTGTTTTTT. Encoded protein: CASSAGVNTGELFF. The chain is built from TRBV9 and TRBJ2-2; D possibly corresponds to TRBD2 (6 bases). This CDR3 contains 14 residues. Trimming cost V 3 bases and J 2 bases, with 8 bases left between them. Germline CDR1 reads SGDLS; CDR2 reads YYNGEE. Full variable domain (remainder filled in from reference TRBV9 and TRBJ2-2): DSGVTQTPKHLITATGQRVTLRCSPRSGDLSVYWYQQSLDQGLQFLIQYYNGEERAKGNILERFSAQQFPDLHSELNLSSLELGDSALYFCASSAGVNTGELFFGEGSRLTVL.

Written as DNA, the CDR3 is TGTGCCAGCAGAACCGGGACAGGGTATTCACTGGCTACGCAGTATTTT. This gives the protein CASRTGTGYSLATQYF. The chain uses TRBV28 and TRBJ2-3; TRBD1 agrees at 9 bases. There are 16 residues in the CDR3. V lost 6 bases to trimming and J lost 8 bases; unmatched junction nucleotides: 15. Germline V gives CDR1 MDHEN, CDR2 SYDVKM. Full variable domain (outside the CDR3, taken from reference TRBV28 and TRBJ2-3): DVKVTQSSRYLVKRTGEKVFLECVQDMDHENMFWYRQDPGLGLRLIYFSYDVKMKEKGDIPEGYSVSREKKERFSLILESASTNQTSMYLCASRTGTGYSLATQYFGPGTRLTVL.

This chain links TRBV4-1 with TRBJ2-7; D might be TRBD2 (6 bases). The CDR3 runs to 15 residues. The germline gives CDR1 MGHRA, CDR2 YSYEKL. V lost 4 bases and J lost 1, with 14 bases in between. Here the CDR3 DNA reads TGCGCCAGCAGCCCGGAGGGTGGGAGGTCCTACGAGCAGTACTTC. Its protein is CASSPEGGRSYEQYF.

V usage is TRBV11-2 and J usage is TRBJ2-1; 8 bases map to TRBD2. Trimming at V came to 2 bases and at J to 1 base, leaving 7 bases not matched to a gene. The length of the CDR3 is 17 residues. CDR1 is SGHAT and CDR2 is FQNNGV in the germline V gene. For the CDR3, the DNA is TGTGCCAGCAGCTTACAGGGCGGGAGGAGTTCCTACAATGAGCAGTTCTTC. It is translated as CASSLQGGRSSYNEQFF.

V is TRBV5-4 and J is TRBJ2-2; the D is unclear. The CDR3 consists of 15 residues. V lost 0 bases and J 2 bases, leaving 8 bases between the germline ends. Germline lookup yields CDR1 SGHNT and CDR2 YYREEE (reference sequence). CDR3 protein: CASSLAVTNTGELFF. The CDR3 nucleotides read TGTGCCAGCAGCTTGGCGGTCACCAACACCGGGGAGCTGTTTTTT.

This chain connects TRBV7-6 to TRBJ2-7; 13 nucleotides match TRBD2. This CDR3 region has 20 residues. CDR1 is SGHVS, CDR2 FNYEAQ, per germline. V lost 5 bases to trimming and J lost 5 bases; unmatched junction nucleotides: 21. CDR3 in DNA: TGTGCCAGCAGCCTCCCCCCGAGAGGAGAAGGACTAGCGGGAGAACACGAGCAGTACTTC. Amino acid sequence: CASSLPPRGEGLAGEHEQYF.

This chain uses TRBV4-1 with TRBJ1-5; 9 positions agree with TRBD1. The CDR3 totals 15 residues. In germline, CDR1 is MGHRA, CDR2 YSYEKL. Trimming cost V 6 bases and J 4 bases; bases outside gene matches: 7. CDR3 loop: CASRSTGTGNQPQHF. DNA of the CDR3: TGCGCCAGCAGATCAACGGGGACAGGGAATCAGCCCCAGCATTTT.

CDR3 residues: CASSLRQIYGYTF. The DNA of the CDR3 is TGTGCCAGCAGCTTACGACAGATCTATGGCTACACCTTC. The chain combines TRBV7-2 with TRBJ1-2; possibly TRBD1 for D (5 bases). Trimming cost V 2 bases and J 4 bases, with 8 bases left between them. The CDR3 extends over 13 amino acids. The germline CDR1 and CDR2 sequences are SGHTA and FQGNSA.

This clone was seen just once. The J gene is TRBJ2-3, the V gene TRBV4-1; 9 nucleotides align to TRBD2. CDR1 is MGHRA and CDR2 is YSYEKL in the germline V gene. The J segment lost 7 bases and the V segment lost 3 bases, leaving 17 bases of the junction unmatched. The CDR3 totals 18 residues. The DNA for the CDR3 is TGCGCCAGCAGCCAGCCCACCCGGAGCGGGAGGACGGGGTATACGCAGTATTTT. Translated: CASSQPTRSGRTGYTQYF.